This is a list of T cell receptor beta chains from one sample in a study of cytomegalovirus exposure and HLA in healthy donors. Profiled with immunoSEQ multiplex PCR; TCRdb holds only in-frame clones, not every one. This table has 95,000 to 130,000 clones, 70% to 80% appearing once. The material sequenced was PBMCs. The receptors derive from a man aged 25 to 40 in good health and CMV-seropositive. CDR3s include the opening cysteine and the closing phenylalanine or tryptophan. A D gene is named only where the DNA matches it firmly. Expanded clones are given a class, and other clones once, few, many or no size at all.

TGTGCCAGCAGCCCAGAGACAGGGCTTAGCTCTGGGGCCAACGTCCTGACTTTC	CASSPETGLSSGANVLTF	TRBJ2-6	18	TRBV5-6	TRBD1	.
TGCGCCAGCAGCCAAGAGGGGACACTGTGGGGGAATGAGCAGTTCTTC	CASSQEGTLWGNEQFF	TRBJ2-1	16	TRBV4-3	.	.
TGTGCCGGTAGCGGGGAGAGCTCCTACAATGAGCAGTTCTTC	CAGSGESSYNEQFF	TRBJ2-1	14	TRBV30	TRBD2	once
TGCGCCAGCAGCTTGCAGCGGCCTAGCACAGATACGCAGTATTTT	CASSLQRPSTDTQYF	TRBJ2-3	15	TRBV5-1	.	.
TGTGCCATCAGGGCGGCGAGCGGGGGGGCCGGGGAGCTGTTTTTT	CAIRAASGGAGELFF	TRBJ2-2	15	TRBV10-3	TRBD2	.
TGCGCCAGCAGCTTGGCCGTGAACACCGGGGAGCTGTTTTTT	CASSLAVNTGELFF	TRBJ2-2	14	TRBV5-1	.	.
TGCAGCGCCGTTGGGCAGGGCGCTGGAAACACCATATATTTT	CSAVGQGAGNTIYF	TRBJ1-3	14	TRBV29-1	.	.
TGTGCCAGCAGACCGGGAGACCGAAGGGGCACGCAGTATTTT	CASRPGDRRGTQYF	TRBJ2-3	14	TRBV6-4	.	.
TGTGCCAGCAGCTGGTCGGGGGGGCGGACCCAGTACTTC	CASSWSGGRTQYF	TRBJ2-5	13	TRBV5-8	TRBD2	once
TGTGCCAGCAGCCAGATTTTGGGCGAAGGAAACACCATATATTTT	CASSQILGEGNTIYF	TRBJ1-3	15	TRBV4-2	.	few
TGTGCCAGCAGCGCGTTACAGGGGTCGCTGAACACTGAAGCTTTCTTT	CASSALQGSLNTEAFF	TRBJ1-1	16	TRBV7-6	TRBD1	few
TGTGCCAGCAGTAGCCGTCAGGGGGCGCGTGAAAAACTGTTTTTT	CASSSRQGAREKLFF	TRBJ1-4	15	TRBV2	TRBD1	.
TGCGCCAGCAGCCTAGGACAGGGTAAATCCACTGAAGCTTTCTTT	CASSLGQGKSTEAFF	TRBJ1-1	15	TRBV4-3	TRBD1	.
TGCGCCAGCAGCTTAAGTGGGAGGGCCTCCGGGGAGCTGTTTTTT	CASSLSGRASGELFF	TRBJ2-2	15	TRBV5-1	TRBD2	.
TGTGCCAGCAGCGTAGAAATTAGCGGGAGACCCTTAAACACCGGGGAGCTGTTTTTT	CASSVEISGRPLNTGELFF	TRBJ2-2	19	TRBV9	TRBD2	.
TGTGCCACCAGCAGAACTGGACTAGCGGGTGGTCCCTACGAGCAGTACTTC	CATSRTGLAGGPYEQYF	TRBJ2-7	17	TRBV15	TRBD2	.
TGCGCCAGCAGCCAAAATGGGGGGAGGACTAATGAAAAACTGTTTTTT	CASSQNGGRTNEKLFF	TRBJ1-4	16	TRBV4-3	.	.
TGTGCCAGCAGCTTGCGGGGGATAGACACTGAAGCTTTCTTT	CASSLRGIDTEAFF	TRBJ1-1	14	TRBV5-6	.	.
TGTGCCAGCAGCTTAGCCTACAGGGGATTCACTGAAGCTTTCTTT	CASSLAYRGFTEAFF	TRBJ1-1	15	TRBV11-2	TRBD1	few
TGCGCCAGCAGCCAATATCGCGGACTAGCCTACAATGAGCAGTTCTTC	CASSQYRGLAYNEQFF	TRBJ2-1	16	TRBV4-3	TRBD2	once